This T cell receptor (beta chain) came from a study of blood T cell repertoires in COVID-19 (dated by TCRdb to about 2020). About the investigation overall: The collaborator samples originated in the United States, Italy and Spain and spanned the acute and convalescent phases of COVID-19. The prospective study material was composed of cDNA or gDNA derived from T cells, B-cell-depleted T cells, or PBMCs. Subjects who had been exposed to COVID-19, were actively infected with it, or had recovered from it provided the deeply sampled blood TCRbeta repertoires that made up the dataset. The repertoires were made available in a free public database intended to serve as a resource for research on the immune response to SARS-CoV-2. The samples were drawn from two sources: the first 160 participants of the ongoing ImmuneRACE study, and 1,000 to 1,500 subjects contributed by 6 global collaborators. The sample metadata nearly always contained a de-identified subject ID, COVID-19 status, age in years and sex. Where HLA class I and class II types were available, the types were taken from metadata supplied by the sample provider, not from assay-based typing. Points the paper makes about the study in general: The quantity of clinical and demographic metadata differed by source and by participant and was supplied without curation.

In the prospective study, participants were roughly 18 to 95 years old, resided in 20 to 30 geographic areas of the United States, and were enrolled through a virtual design. To assign participants to cohorts, the prospective study relied on clinical history that participants themselves reported in a screening survey and a study questionnaire. ImmuneRACE Cohort 3 recovered participants were defined by two consecutive negative NP/OP PCR tests, healthcare professional clearance, or symptom resolution. Mobile phlebotomists in the prospective study collected whole blood, serum and a nasopharyngeal or oropharyngeal swab from every participant. Additional blood draws and questionnaires over an approximately two-month period could optionally be provided by prospective study participants. Prospective study blood samples were shipped either frozen or at room temperature before DNA extraction. Germline trimming amounts to 4 bases on V and 0 bases on J, with 9 as the count of junction bases outside the gene matches. Measured from the cysteine to the phenylalanine, the CDR3 is 17 residues long. The read is trimmed to its CDR3 DNA, 51 bases read in frame from base 1. CDR1 and CDR2, looked up from the germline V gene, are MNHNS and SASEGT.

TCRbeta CDR3 regions were amplified from genomic DNA using the immunoSEQ Assay, a bias-controlled multiplex PCR. For the original study's pipeline: The number of nucleated cells in each sample was estimated by amplification of reference gene primers within the assay. To quantify the absolute abundance of each unique TCRbeta CDR3 rearrangement, sequence reads were collapsed and filtered. Productive Simpson clonality was computed per sample as the square root of Simpson's diversity index over productive rearrangements. TCRdb mirrors the immuneACCESS table, restricted to in-frame sequences. Some clones are absent from its copies; in checked studies, under half trace to an unresolved V gene, and the reason for the others is unknown. The V and J calls and clone size are taken from that table; D and trimming were inferred from the DNA. A total of 250,000 to 350,000 clones appear in this sample, around 85% of them only once. Of the sample, about 2.3% is held by the ten largest clones.

Worth noting for this clone: The specificity of this receptor is unknown. Base qualities are not recorded, but no much larger clone differs from it by a single base.

The clonotype originates from a woman aged 45-65 years who had recovered from COVID-19. Sequenced sample: PBMCs or T cells enriched from blood (not recorded which). Here the chain combines TRBV6-1 and TRBJ2-1, and TRBD2 aligns with 7 junction nucleotides. Here is the DNA: TGTGCCAGCAGTGGGACTAGTGGGGCGAGCTCCTACAATGAGCAGTTCTTC. Its translation is CASSGTSGASSYNEQFF.